This T cell receptor beta chain originates from a study of Ad26.COV2.S vaccination and SARS-CoV-2 variants. As for the study in general: COV1001, an Ad26.COV2.S trial, supplied this vaccine-arm donor.

Profiling relied on immunoSEQ multiplex PCR, and the TCRdb table lists in-frame clones only, not all of them. The sample records around 250,000 clones, over 75% being singletons. In this sample, this clone turned up once. Indicated treatment: approximately 18 received Ad26.COV2.S at low or high dose, single or two shots; 5 received placebo; per-sample allocation not given. The study sampled participants on day 63 after the first vaccine or placebo injection. V shed 5 bases, J shed 3 bases, and the junction held 6 bases outside the gene matches. This CDR3 contains 15 residues. Germline lookup yields CDR1 SGHNT and CDR2 YENEEA.

The rearrangement links TRBV11-3 to TRBJ2-5; 10 bases match TRBD2. This sequence was found in a person between 18 and 59 years old who received the Ad26.COV2.S COVID-19 vaccine or a placebo. The sample here was peripheral blood, taken in a trial of Ad26.COV2.S vaccine versus placebo. The CDR3 reads CASSPGLADKETQYF. The CDR3 DNA sequence: TGTGCCAGCAGCCCTGGACTAGCGGATAAAGAGACCCAGTACTTC.